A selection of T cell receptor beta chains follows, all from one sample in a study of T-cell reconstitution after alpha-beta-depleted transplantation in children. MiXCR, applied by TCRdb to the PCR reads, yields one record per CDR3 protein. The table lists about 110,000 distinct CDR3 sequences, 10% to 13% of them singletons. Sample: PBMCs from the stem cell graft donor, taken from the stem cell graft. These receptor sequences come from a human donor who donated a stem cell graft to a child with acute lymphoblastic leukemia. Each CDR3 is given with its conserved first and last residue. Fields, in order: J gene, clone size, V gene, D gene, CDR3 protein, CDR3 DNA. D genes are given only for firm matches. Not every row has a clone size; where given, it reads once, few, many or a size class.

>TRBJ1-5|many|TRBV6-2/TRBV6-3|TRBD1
CASSRPDRGNQPQHF
TGTGCCAGCAGTCGACCGGACAGGGGCAATCAGCCCCAGCATTTT
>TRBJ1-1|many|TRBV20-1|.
CSARVDSRMNTEAFF
TGCAGTGCTAGAGTCGACAGTCGGATGAACACTGAAGCTTTCTTT
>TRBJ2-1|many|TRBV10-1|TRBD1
CASSASDRGDREQFF
TGCGCCAGCAGTGCTTCGGACAGGGGGGACCGTGAGCAGTTCTTC
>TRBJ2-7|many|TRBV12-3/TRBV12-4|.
CASSSTGGTNFYEQYF
TGTGCCAGCAGTTCCACCGGGGGAACAAATTTCTACGAGCAGTACTTC
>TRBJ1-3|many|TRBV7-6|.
CASSLATGPGNTIYF
TGTGCCAGCAGCTTAGCAACGGGTCCCGGAAACACCATATATTTT
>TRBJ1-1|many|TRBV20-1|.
CSARDLGPWRTEAFF
TGCAGTGCTAGAGATTTGGGCCCCTGGCGGACTGAAGCTTTCTTT
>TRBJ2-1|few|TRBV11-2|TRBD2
CASSLDGGAPSSYNEQFF
TGTGCCAGCAGCTTAGACGGGGGGGCACCAAGCTCCTACAATGAGCAGTTCTTC
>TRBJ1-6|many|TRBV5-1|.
CASSKDSYNSPLHF
TGCGCCAGCAGCAAAGACTCCTATAATTCACCCCTCCACTTT
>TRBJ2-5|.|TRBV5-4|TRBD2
CASSWGGSSQETQYF
TGTGCCAGCAGCTGGGGCGGGAGCTCCCAAGAGACCCAGTACTTC
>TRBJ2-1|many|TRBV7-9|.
CASSLVGANEQFF
TGTGCCAGCAGCTTAGTGGGGGCCAATGAGCAGTTCTTC
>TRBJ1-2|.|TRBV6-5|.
CASSYAAGEGYGYTF
TGTGCCAGCAGTTACGCCGCAGGCGAAGGCTATGGCTACACCTTC
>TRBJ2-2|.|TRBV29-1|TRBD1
CSVTRTGNTGELFF
TGCAGCGTTACGAGGACAGGGAACACCGGGGAGCTGTTTTTT
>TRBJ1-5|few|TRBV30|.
CACAITGLSNQPQHF
TGTGCCTGCGCTATAACAGGGCTTAGCAATCAGCCCCAGCATTTT
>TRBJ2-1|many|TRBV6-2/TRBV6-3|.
CASSYPTGRQFF
TGTGCCAGCAGTTACCCGACAGGAAGGCAGTTCTTC
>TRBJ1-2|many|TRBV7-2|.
CASSLAGVGGYTF
TGTGCCAGCAGCTTAGCTGGGGTGGGTGGCTACACCTTC
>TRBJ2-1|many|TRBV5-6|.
CASSFGTGADEQFF
TGTGCCAGCAGCTTTGGTACCGGAGCGGATGAGCAGTTCTTC
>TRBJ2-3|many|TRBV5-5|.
CASSLGWGPLGDTQYF
TGTGCCAGCAGCTTGGGTTGGGGGCCCCTGGGCGATACGCAGTATTTT
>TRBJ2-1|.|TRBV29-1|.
CSVGGTRTRHEQFF
TGCAGCGTTGGAGGGACACGGACACGTCATGAGCAGTTCTTC
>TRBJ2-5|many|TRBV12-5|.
CASGLALETQYF
TGTGCTAGTGGTTTGGCCCTAGAGACCCAGTACTTC
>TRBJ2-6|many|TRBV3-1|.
CASSQDAHGVGANVLTF
TGTGCCAGCAGCCAAGATGCCCATGGAGTTGGGGCCAACGTCCTGACTTTC
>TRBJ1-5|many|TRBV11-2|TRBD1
CASSSGQGLVGRNQPQHF
TGTGCCAGCAGCTCGGGACAGGGGCTGGTTGGGCGCAATCAGCCCCAGCATTTT
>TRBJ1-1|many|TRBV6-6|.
CASSGGEAFF
TGTGCCAGCAGTGGCGGTGAAGCTTTCTTT
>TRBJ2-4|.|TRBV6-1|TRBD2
CASSDTSGGSKNIQYF
TGTGCCAGCAGCGATACTAGCGGGGGGAGCAAAAACATTCAGTACTTC
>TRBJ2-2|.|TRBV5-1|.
CASSLDRMGTGELFF
TGCGCCAGCAGCTTAGACAGAATGGGGACCGGGGAGCTGTTTTTT
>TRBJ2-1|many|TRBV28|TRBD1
CASSFYSGTGFNEQFF
TGTGCCAGCAGCTTCTATTCCGGGACAGGGTTCAATGAGCAGTTCTTC
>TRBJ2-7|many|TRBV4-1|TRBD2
CASSQDYALAGDNYEQYF
TGCGCCAGCAGCCAAGATTACGCCCTAGCGGGGGATAACTACGAGCAGTACTTC
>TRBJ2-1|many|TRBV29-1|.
CSAQTGNNEQFF
TGCAGCGCCCAAACAGGGAACAATGAGCAGTTCTTC
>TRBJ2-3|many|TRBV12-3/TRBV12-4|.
CASSRLGAQGTQYF
TGTGCCAGCAGCCGACTGGGGGCCCAGGGGACGCAGTATTTT
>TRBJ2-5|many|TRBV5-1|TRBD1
CASSSSTGDQETQYF
TGCGCCAGCAGCTCCTCGACAGGGGACCAAGAGACCCAGTACTTC
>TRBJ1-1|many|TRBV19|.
CASSIFGTTEAFF
TGTGCCAGTAGTATCTTCGGGACGACTGAAGCTTTCTTT
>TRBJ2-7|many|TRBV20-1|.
CSARGDASSYEQYF
TGCAGTGCTAGGGGGGACGCCAGCTCCTACGAGCAGTACTTC
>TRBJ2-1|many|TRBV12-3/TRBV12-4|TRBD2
CASSLSGREQFF
TGTGCCAGCAGCCTCAGCGGGAGGGAGCAGTTCTTC
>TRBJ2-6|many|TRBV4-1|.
CASSQVIEGSGANVLTF
TGCGCCAGCAGCCAAGTAATAGAGGGGTCTGGGGCCAACGTCCTGACTTTC
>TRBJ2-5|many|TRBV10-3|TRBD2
CAISGLAGEEETQYF
TGTGCCATCAGTGGGTTAGCGGGGGAGGAAGAGACCCAGTACTTC
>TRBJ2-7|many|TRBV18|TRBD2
CASSPTSGRFEQYF
TGTGCCAGCTCACCGACTAGCGGGAGATTCGAGCAGTACTTC
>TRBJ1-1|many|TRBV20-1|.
CSARGNGQVFF
TGCAGTGCTAGGGGGAACGGGCAAGTTTTCTTT
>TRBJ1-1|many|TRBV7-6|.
CASSLYPTDEAFF
TGTGCCAGCAGCTTATACCCGACAGATGAAGCTTTCTTT
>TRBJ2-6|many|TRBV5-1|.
CASSLMGTGANVLTF
TGCGCCAGCAGCTTGATGGGGACTGGGGCCAACGTCCTGACTTTC
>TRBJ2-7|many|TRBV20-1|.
CSAREEEGGLYEQYF
TGCAGTGCTAGAGAGGAGGAAGGAGGCCTCTACGAGCAGTACTTC
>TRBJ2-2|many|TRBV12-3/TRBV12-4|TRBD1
CASSLSPGGVNTGELFF
TGTGCCAGCAGCCTATCCCCAGGGGGCGTCAACACCGGGGAGCTGTTTTTT
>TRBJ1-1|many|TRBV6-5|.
CASSYPSGAGTEAFF
TGTGCCAGCAGTTACCCTTCCGGGGCCGGCACTGAAGCTTTCTTT
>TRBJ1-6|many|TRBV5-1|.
CASSSAGPENNSPLHF
TGCGCCAGCAGCTCGGCGGGGCCCGAAAATAATTCACCCCTCCACTTT